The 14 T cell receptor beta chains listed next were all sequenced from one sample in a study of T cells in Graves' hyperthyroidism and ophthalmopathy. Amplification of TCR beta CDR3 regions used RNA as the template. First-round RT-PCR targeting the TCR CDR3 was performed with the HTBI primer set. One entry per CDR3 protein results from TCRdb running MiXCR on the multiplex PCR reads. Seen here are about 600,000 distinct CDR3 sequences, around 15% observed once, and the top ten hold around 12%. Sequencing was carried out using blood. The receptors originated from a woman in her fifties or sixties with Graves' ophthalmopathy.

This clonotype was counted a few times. The CDR3 protein is CASSQDPNSGGYTDTQYF. CDR3 nucleotides: TGCGCCAGCAGCCAAGACCCTAATAGCGGGGGATACACAGATACGCAGTATTTT. The chain carries TRBV4-3 and TRBJ2-3, with 9 bases identical to TRBD2. Per germline, CDR1 LGHNA and CDR2 YSLEER. CDR3 length: 18 residues. Trimming took 0 bases from V and 2 from J; bases not matched to a gene: 9.

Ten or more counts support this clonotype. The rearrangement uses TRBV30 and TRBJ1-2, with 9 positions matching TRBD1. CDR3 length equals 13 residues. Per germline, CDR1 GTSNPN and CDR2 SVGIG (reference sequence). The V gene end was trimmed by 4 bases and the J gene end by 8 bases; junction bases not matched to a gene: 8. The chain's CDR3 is CAWNIHRGRGYTF. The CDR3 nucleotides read TGTGCCTGGAACATCCACAGGGGGCGAGGCTACACCTTC.

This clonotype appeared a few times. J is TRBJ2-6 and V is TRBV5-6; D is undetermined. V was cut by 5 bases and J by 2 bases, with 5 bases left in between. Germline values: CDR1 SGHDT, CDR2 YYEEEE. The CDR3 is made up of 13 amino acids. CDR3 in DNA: TGTGCCAGCAGGCAAACTGGGGCCAACGTCCTGACTTTC. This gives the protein CASRQTGANVLTF.

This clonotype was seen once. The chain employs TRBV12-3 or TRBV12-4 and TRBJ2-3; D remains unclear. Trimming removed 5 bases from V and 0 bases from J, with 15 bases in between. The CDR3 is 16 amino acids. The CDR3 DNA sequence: TGTGCCAGCAGTCCACCACCTGTGAGAAGCACAGATACGCAGTATTTT. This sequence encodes CASSPPPVRSTDTQYF.

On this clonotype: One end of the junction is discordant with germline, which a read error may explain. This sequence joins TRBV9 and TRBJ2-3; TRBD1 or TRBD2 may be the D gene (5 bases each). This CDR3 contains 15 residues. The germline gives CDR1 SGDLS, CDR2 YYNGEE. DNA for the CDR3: TGTGCCAGCAGCGTTGGGGGTATTAGCACAGATACGCAGTGTTTT. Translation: CASSVGGISTDTQCF.

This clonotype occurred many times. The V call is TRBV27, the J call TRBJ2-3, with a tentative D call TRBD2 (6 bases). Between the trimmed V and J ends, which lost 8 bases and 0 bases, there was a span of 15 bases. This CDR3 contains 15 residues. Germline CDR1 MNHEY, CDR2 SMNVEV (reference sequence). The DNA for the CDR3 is TGTGCCAGCGGTCCCGGAGGGCGGAGCACAGATACGCAGTATTTT. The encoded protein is CASGPGGRSTDTQYF.

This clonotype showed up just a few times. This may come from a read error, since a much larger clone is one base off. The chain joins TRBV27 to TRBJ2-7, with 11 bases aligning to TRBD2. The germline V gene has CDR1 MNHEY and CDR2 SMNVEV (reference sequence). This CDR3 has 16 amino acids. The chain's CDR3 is CVSSTRTSGSPYEQYF. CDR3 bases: TGTGTCAGCAGTACCCGAACTAGCGGGAGTCCCTACGAGCAGTACTTC.

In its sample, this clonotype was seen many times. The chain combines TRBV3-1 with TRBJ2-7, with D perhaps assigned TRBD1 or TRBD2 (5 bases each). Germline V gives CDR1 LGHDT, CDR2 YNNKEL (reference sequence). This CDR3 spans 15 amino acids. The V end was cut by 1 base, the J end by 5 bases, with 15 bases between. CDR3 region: CASSQVGARANEQYF. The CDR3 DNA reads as TGTGCCAGCAGCCAAGTTGGGGCGAGGGCCAACGAGCAGTACTTC.

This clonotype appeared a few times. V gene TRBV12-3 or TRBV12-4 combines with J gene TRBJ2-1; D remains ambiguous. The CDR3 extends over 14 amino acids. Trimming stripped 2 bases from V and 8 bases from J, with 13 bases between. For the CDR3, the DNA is TGTGCCAGCAGTTTACTAGAAATCGGTTATGAGCAGTTCTTC. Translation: CASSLLEIGYEQFF.

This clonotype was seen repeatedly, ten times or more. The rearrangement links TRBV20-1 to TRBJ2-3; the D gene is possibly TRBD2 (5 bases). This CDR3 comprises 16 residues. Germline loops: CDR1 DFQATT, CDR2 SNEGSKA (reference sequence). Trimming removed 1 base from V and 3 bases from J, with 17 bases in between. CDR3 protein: CSARVGLGRSTDTQYF. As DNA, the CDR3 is TGCAGTGCTAGAGTAGGACTGGGCAGATCGACAGATACGCAGTATTTT.

The CDR3 DNA follows: TGTGCCACCAGTGATTCGAAACAGGGAATGGGACAGCCCCAGCATTTT. Residues: CATSDSKQGMGQPQHF. J is TRBJ1-5 and V is TRBV24-1; D may be TRBD1 (6 bases). Trimming took off 2 bases at V and 7 bases at J, with 17 bases between the two ends. CDR3 length equals 16 residues. CDR1 and CDR2 from the germline V gene are KGHDR and SFDVKD.

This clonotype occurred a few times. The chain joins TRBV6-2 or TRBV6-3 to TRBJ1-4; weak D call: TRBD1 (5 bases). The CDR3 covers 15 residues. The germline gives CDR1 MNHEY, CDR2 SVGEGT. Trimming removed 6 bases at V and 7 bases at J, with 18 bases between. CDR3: CASRGLKKEFEKLFF. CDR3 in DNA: TGTGCCAGCAGGGGGCTGAAGAAGGAGTTTGAAAAACTGTTTTTT.

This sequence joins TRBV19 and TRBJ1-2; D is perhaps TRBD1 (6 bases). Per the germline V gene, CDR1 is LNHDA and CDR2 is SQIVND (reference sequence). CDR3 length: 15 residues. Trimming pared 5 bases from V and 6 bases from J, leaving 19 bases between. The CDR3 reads CASSPLRGGGNGYTF. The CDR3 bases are TGTGCCAGTAGTCCCCTAAGAGGGGGAGGTAATGGCTACACCTTC.

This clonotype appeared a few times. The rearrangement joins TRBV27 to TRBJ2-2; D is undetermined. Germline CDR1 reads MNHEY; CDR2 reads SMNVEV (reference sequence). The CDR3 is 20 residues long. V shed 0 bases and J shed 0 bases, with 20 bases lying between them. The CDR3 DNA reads TGTGCCAGCAGTTTATCGAAAAGCAGGCTCGACCCCACGAACACCGGGGAGCTGTTTTTT. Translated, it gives CASSLSKSRLDPTNTGELFF.